One and the same sample provided the 26 T cell receptor beta chains below, sequenced in a study of blood T cell repertoires in COVID-19. TCRdb's table, derived via immunoSEQ multiplex PCR, lists solely in-frame clones and lacks some. This table has a few hundred thousand clones, under 90% appearing once. Specimen: PBMCs or T cells enriched from blood (not recorded which). All receptors derive from a man younger than 40 with acute COVID-19.

The V and J genes are TRBV5-1 and TRBJ2-2, with D perhaps matching TRBD2 (5 bases). CDR1 and CDR2 (germline): SGHRS, YFSETQ. V dropped 0 bases and J dropped 1 base, with 16 bases sitting between them. This CDR3 region has 18 residues. Written as DNA, the CDR3 is TGCGCCAGCAGCTTGGCCGGGGTTCGTTCTGTGAACACCGGGGAGCTGTTTTTT. Translation gives CASSLAGVRSVNTGELFF.

The V call is TRBV6-5, the J call TRBJ1-1, with TRBD1 matching 9 bases. The CDR3 covers 12 residues. The V segment lost 5 bases and the J segment 7 bases; nucleotides outside the gene matches: 2. From germline, CDR1 is MNHEY and CDR2 SVGAGI. Written as DNA, the CDR3 is TGTGCCAGCAGTCGGACAGGGGATGAAGCTTTCTTT. This encodes CASSRTGDEAFF.

The rearrangement uses TRBV11-2 and TRBJ2-3; D unresolved. Trimming left V 8 bases short and J 1 base short, with 4 bases between. The CDR3 sequence is 11 residues long. Germline values: CDR1 SGHAT, CDR2 FQNNGV. Here the CDR3 DNA reads TGTGCCAGCCGGGGCACAGATACGCAGTATTTT. This encodes CASRGTDTQYF.

The chain links TRBV5-6 to TRBJ1-1; D ambiguous. The V and J ends lost 9 bases and 6 bases respectively, with 18 bases between them. The CDR3 covers 13 residues. Germline V gives CDR1 SGHDT, CDR2 YYEEEE. CDR3 coding DNA: TGTGCCACTCGAGAGCGGCCCCGGGCTGAAGCTTTCTTT. As protein: CATRERPRAEAFF.

There are a few counts of this clone. The rearrangement links TRBV7-3 to TRBJ2-1; 13 nucleotides line up with TRBD2. Trimming removed 4 bases from V and 10 bases from J; junction bases left unmatched: 7. Per germline, CDR1 SGHTA and CDR2 FQGTGA. This CDR3 has 15 amino acids. The CDR3 region has the DNA TGTGCCAGCAGCTCGCGGACTAGCGGGAGAAGGGAGCAGTTCTTC. Translated, it gives CASSSRTSGRREQFF.

The V gene is TRBV5-8, the J gene TRBJ1-5; TRBD1 matches 7 bases. CDR3 length: 16 residues. Germline V gives CDR1 SGHTS, CDR2 YDEGEE. V lost 0 bases, J lost 2 bases, and 5 bases stayed unmatched. The CDR3 DNA is TGTGCCAGCAGCTTGGGACAGGGTCGGGGCAATCAGCCCCAGCATTTT. This codes for CASSLGQGRGNQPQHF.

The gene calls are TRBV3-1 (or the pseudogene TRBV3-2) and TRBJ2-5; perhaps TRBD2 as D (5 bases). The CDR3 is 14 residues long. Germline V gene data show CDR1 as LGHDT and CDR2 as YNNKEL (reference sequence). The V gene lost 2 bases and the J gene lost 3 bases, with 10 bases spanning the gap. The CDR3 sequence: CASSQRSGKETQYF. The CDR3 DNA sequence: TGTGCCAGCAGCCAACGTTCGGGAAAAGAGACCCAGTACTTC.

The chain joins TRBV27 to TRBJ1-2; perhaps TRBD1 as D (5 bases). CDR1 is MNHEY and CDR2 is SMNVEV in the germline V gene (reference sequence). Trimming took off 4 bases at V and 7 bases at J, with 13 bases between the two ends. The CDR3 runs to 13 residues. The CDR3 spells CASSWGGGFGYTF. CDR3 sequence (DNA): TGTGCCAGCAGTTGGGGCGGGGGGTTTGGCTACACCTTC.

The J gene is TRBJ2-3, the V gene TRBV27, with 12 bases lining up with TRBD2. Germline V gene data show CDR1 as MNHEY and CDR2 as SMNVEV (reference sequence). The ends lost 6 bases at V and 3 bases at J; junction bases unmatched: 4. This CDR3 is built from 15 residues. CDR3 DNA: TGTGCCAGCAGGAGGGGGACTAGCGGGACAGATACGCAGTATTTT. Translating it yields CASRRGTSGTDTQYF.

V gene TRBV7-3 combines with J gene TRBJ1-2; no clear D gene. The CDR3 has 12 residues. V was trimmed by 5 bases and J by 13 bases, leaving 17 bases between them. From germline, CDR1 is SGHTA and CDR2 FQGTGA. The CDR3 sequence: CASSHLGGPPTF. CDR3 coding DNA: TGTGCCAGCAGCCACCTGGGAGGACCCCCCACCTTC.

The chain is built from TRBV29-1 and TRBJ2-1, with D maybe TRBD2 (5 bases). V was pared by 6 bases and J by 5 bases, with 5 bases between. CDR3 length: 10 amino acids. Germline values: CDR1 SQVTM, CDR2 ANQGSEA. The CDR3 loop reads CSVRDNEQFF. The DNA of the CDR3 is TGCAGCGTGAGGGACAATGAGCAGTTCTTC.

This chain links TRBV4-3 with TRBJ1-4, with 7 nucleotides matching TRBD1. The CDR3 spans 16 residues. Germline-derived CDR1 and CDR2 are LGHNA and YSLEER. Germline trimming cut 2 bases from V and 6 bases from J; bases unmatched to any gene: 9. The DNA of the CDR3 is TGCGCCAGCAGCCAAAACCCGGGACAGCGGGATGAAAAACTGTTTTTT. This encodes CASSQNPGQRDEKLFF.

This rearrangement joins TRBV18 to TRBJ2-2; D might be TRBD1 (6 bases). The germline V gene encodes CDR1 KGHSH and CDR2 LQKENI. V lost 1 base to trimming and J lost 7 bases, with 13 bases between them. The CDR3 runs to 15 residues. DNA for the CDR3: TGTGCCAGCTCACCACGATTGACAGGAGGCGGGGAGCTGTTTTTT. It encodes CASSPRLTGGGELFF. The entire variable domain, with the rest obtained from reference TRBV18 and TRBJ2-2, is as follows: NAGVMQNPRHLVRRRGQEARLRCSPMKGHSHVYWYRQLPEEGLKFMVYLQKENIIDESGMPKERFSAEFPKEGPSILRIQQVVRGDSAAYFCASSPRLTGGGELFFGEGSRLTVL.

For the CDR3, the DNA is TGCAGTGCTAGTCAGCGGGGCAAGAACACCGGGGAGCTGTTTTTT. This translates into CSASQRGKNTGELFF. The genes are TRBV20-1 and TRBJ2-2, with 7 positions matching TRBD2. Germline CDR1 DFQATT, CDR2 SNEGSKA (reference sequence). After removal of 3 bases from V and 1 base from J, the junction contained 5 bases not matched to a gene. This CDR3 has 15 amino acids.

This clone is a singleton in its sample. J is TRBJ2-1 and V is TRBV29-1; D remains unclear. The CDR3 extends over 12 amino acids. CDR1 and CDR2 from the germline V gene are SQVTM and ANQGSEA. Trimming stripped 2 bases from V and 7 bases from J, with 9 bases between. CDR3 sequence (DNA): TGCAGCGTTGAACGTCGTATTAATGAGCAGTTCTTC. Translating gives CSVERRINEQFF.

The chain uses TRBV19 and TRBJ2-1, with 11 bases fitting TRBD2. V gave up 5 bases and J gave up 5 bases; unmatched junction bases: 8. Germline V CDR1 and CDR2: LNHDA, SQIVND (reference sequence). This CDR3 is 16 amino acids long. CDR3 DNA sequence: TGTGCCAGTAGTTCGACCGGGACTAGCGGACACAATGAGCAGTTCTTC. Its translation is CASSSTGTSGHNEQFF.

This clone was seen a few times. V gene TRBV29-1 combines with J gene TRBJ2-1; 14 bases align to TRBD2. The CDR3 spans 15 residues. CDR1 is SQVTM, CDR2 ANQGSEA, per germline. After removal of 8 bases from V and 5 bases from J, the junction contained 8 bases not matched to a gene. CDR3 bases: TGCAGCACCCGACTAGCGGGAGGGGACCACAATGAGCAGTTCTTC. Translated, it gives CSTRLAGGDHNEQFF.

The chain combines TRBV19 with TRBJ2-1, with TRBD2 matching over 13 bases. V was pared by 5 bases and J by 7 bases, with 5 bases of the junction left unmatched. The germline V gene encodes CDR1 LNHDA and CDR2 SQIVND (reference sequence). This CDR3 spans 15 amino acids. CDR3: CASSLTSGRGNEQFF. CDR3 coding DNA: TGTGCCAGTAGTCTAACTAGCGGGAGGGGGAATGAGCAGTTCTTC.

The chain is built from TRBV7-3 and TRBJ2-3; no clear D gene. The germline V gene encodes CDR1 SGHTA and CDR2 FQGTGA. Trimming removed 5 bases at V and 2 bases at J, with 11 bases between. This CDR3 has 14 amino acids. Here the CDR3 reads CASSHSQTTDTQYF. In DNA form, the CDR3 reads TGTGCCAGCAGCCATTCACAGACCACAGATACGCAGTATTTT.

Concerning this clone: The same CDR3 also results from other DNA sequences found in this sample. This rearrangement joins TRBV2 to TRBJ1-2; D remains unclear. CDR1 and CDR2 from the germline V gene are SNHLY and FYNNEI. The CDR3 spans 12 residues. V dropped 0 bases and J dropped 4 bases, with 3 bases sitting between them. The CDR3 is CASSEAGYGYTF. Written as DNA, the CDR3 is TGTGCCAGCAGTGAAGCCGGCTATGGCTACACCTTC.

The chain employs TRBV9 and TRBJ2-1; 8 bases align to TRBD1. Unmatched junction bases numbered 4, after V lost 8 bases and J lost 3 bases. The CDR3 contains 13 residues. Germline V CDR1 and CDR2: SGDLS, YYNGEE. CDR3 amino acids: CASRQGYYNEQFF. DNA for the CDR3: TGTGCCAGTAGACAGGGGTACTACAATGAGCAGTTCTTC.

This chain connects TRBV4-2 to TRBJ2-3; D may be TRBD2 (6 bases). V was cut by 0 bases and J by 1 base, with 11 bases left in between. CDR3 length: 16 residues. Germline loops: CDR1 LGHNA, CDR2 YNFKEQ. In nucleotides, the CDR3 is TGTGCCAGCAGCCAAGATTCGGCTAGCGGCACAGATACGCAGTATTTT. Translated, it gives CASSQDSASGTDTQYF.

V is TRBV30 and J is TRBJ1-2, with 9 bases identical to TRBD1. The V segment lost 3 bases and the J segment 5 bases; nucleotides outside the gene matches: 4. Germline-derived CDR1 and CDR2 are GTSNPN and SVGIG (reference sequence). The CDR3 consists of 13 residues. CDR3 in amino acids: CAWRGDRAYGYTF. For the CDR3, the DNA is TGTGCCTGGAGGGGGGACAGGGCTTATGGCTACACCTTC.

The V gene is TRBV9, the J gene TRBJ1-1; 7 nucleotides line up with TRBD1. CDR3 length: 14 residues. Germline assignment: CDR1 SGDLS and CDR2 YYNGEE. Unmatched junction bases numbered 8, after V lost 4 bases and J lost 5 bases. The CDR3 protein is CASSLVQGGTEAFF. The DNA for the CDR3 is TGTGCCAGCAGCCTTGTCCAGGGGGGAACTGAAGCTTTCTTT.

The chain couples TRBV6-2 or TRBV6-3 to TRBJ1-2; 9 bases agree with TRBD1. With 4 bases clipped from V and 2 bases from J, the junction kept 2 bases outside the gene matches. The CDR3 consists of 14 residues. The germline V gene encodes CDR1 MNHEY and CDR2 SVGEGT. CDR3 DNA sequence: TGTGCCAGCAGTTCGGGGACAGGGAACTATGGCTACACCTTC. Amino acid sequence: CASSSGTGNYGYTF.

This clone was picked up a small number of times. The chain is built from TRBV6-1 and TRBJ1-1, with D possibly being TRBD1 (6 bases). The length of the CDR3 is 18 residues. V lost 4 bases and J lost 0, with 21 bases in between. Germline-derived CDR1 and CDR2 are MNHNS and SASEGT. In nucleotides, the CDR3 is TGTGCCAGCAGTGGCCCAGCCAGGGGAGTGGTTATGAACACTGAAGCTTTCTTT. This translates into CASSGPARGVVMNTEAFF.